A single sample is the source of the 10 T cell receptor beta chains below, sequenced in a study of cytomegalovirus exposure and HLA in healthy donors. PCR used 60 Vbeta primers and 13 Jbeta primers. The data were produced by immunoSEQ multiplex PCR, yet TCRdb's version contains in-frame clones alone and is incomplete. The sample lists about 200,000 clones; over 80% were seen once. The sequencing input was PBMCs. The receptors here all came from a man aged 40-50 years in good health and CMV-seropositive.

This chain links TRBV19 with TRBJ1-4; 7 bases align to TRBD1. Per the germline V gene, CDR1 is LNHDA and CDR2 is SQIVND (reference sequence). V lost 5 bases and J lost 1; bases outside the gene matches: 13. This CDR3 is built from 18 residues. CDR3 amino acids: CASSGPGGRRVTNEKLFF. The CDR3 nucleotides are TGTGCCAGTAGTGGGCCAGGGGGGCGCCGTGTAACTAATGAAAAACTGTTTTTT.

This chain uses TRBV25-1 with TRBJ2-5; 10 nucleotides match TRBD1. The CDR3 sequence is 14 residues long. Germline V gene sequence: CDR1 MGHDK, CDR2 SYGVNS. The J segment lost 5 bases and the V segment lost 8 bases, leaving 8 bases of the junction unmatched. The DNA for the CDR3 is TGTGCCAGCGGCGACAGGGGGCGTTTCGAGACCCAGTACTTC. This encodes CASGDRGRFETQYF.

This clone was observed a few times. The V call is TRBV4-1, the J call TRBJ1-1; D perhaps matches TRBD1 (5 bases). The V end was cut by 3 bases, the J end by 4 bases, with 15 bases between. CDR1 MGHRA and CDR2 YSYEKL come from the germline V gene. The CDR3 extends over 15 amino acids. The CDR3, as DNA: TGCGCCAGCAGCCAGGACAAGGGAGGGGCCACTGAAGCTTTCTTT. It is translated as CASSQDKGGATEAFF.

J is TRBJ1-5 and V is TRBV4-1, with 10 bases fitting TRBD1. Trimming at V came to 4 bases and at J to 5 bases, leaving 2 bases not matched to a gene. Germline CDR1 is MGHRA and CDR2 is YSYEKL. This CDR3 has 14 residues. CDR3 in DNA: TGCGCCAGCAGCCGGGGGACAGGGGATCAGCCCCAGCATTTT. This codes for CASSRGTGDQPQHF.

The chain has TRBV19 and TRBJ2-2; TRBD1 matches at 7 bases. Per the germline V gene, CDR1 is LNHDA and CDR2 is SQIVND (reference sequence). The CDR3 consists of 14 residues. V dropped 5 bases and J dropped 1; count of bases not matched to a gene: 1. The CDR3 region is CASSWTGNTGELFF. For the CDR3, the DNA is TGTGCCAGTAGTTGGACAGGGAACACCGGGGAGCTGTTTTTT.

V usage is TRBV10-1 and J usage is TRBJ2-7, with 10 bases aligning to TRBD2. In germline, CDR1 is WNHNN, CDR2 SYGVQD (reference sequence). There are 15 residues in the CDR3. V lost 4 bases and J lost 4; bases outside the gene matches: 7. This chain's CDR3 is CASSGWTSGTYEQYF. CDR3 in DNA: TGCGCCAGCAGTGGTTGGACTAGCGGAACATACGAGCAGTACTTC.

The V call is TRBV7-3, the J call TRBJ1-1, with a possible D match to TRBD1 (5 bases). The CDR3 totals 13 residues. Germline values: CDR1 SGHTA, CDR2 FQGTGA. With 5 bases removed from V and 5 bases from J, the gap between germline ends came to 12 bases. CDR3 DNA: TGTGCCAGCAGCAGAATCGGGGGGACTGAAGCTTTCTTT. It translates to CASSRIGGTEAFF.

V and J are TRBV6-5 and TRBJ1-5, with TRBD1 matching over 7 bases. Germline CDR1 and CDR2: MNHEY and SVGAGI. This CDR3 is 13 amino acids long. The ends lost 6 bases at V and 6 bases at J; junction bases unmatched: 5. CDR3 amino acids: CASRRDRAQPQHF. CDR3 DNA sequence: TGTGCCAGCAGAAGAGACAGGGCTCAGCCCCAGCATTTT.

This rearrangement joins TRBV9 to TRBJ2-5; 7 bases are a match to TRBD1. With V trimmed by 5 bases and J by 2 bases, 12 bases remained unmatched. Germline V lookup: CDR1 SGDLS, CDR2 YYNGEE. The CDR3 is made up of 16 amino acids. The CDR3 loop reads CASSPEVYRGQETQYF. Written as DNA, the CDR3 is TGTGCCAGCAGTCCCGAAGTCTACAGGGGACAAGAGACCCAGTACTTC.

The chain has TRBV11-3 and TRBJ2-5, with 10 positions matching TRBD1. Unmatched junction bases numbered 3, after V lost 1 base and J lost 1 base. This CDR3 is built from 16 residues. Germline loops: CDR1 SGHNT, CDR2 YENEEA. The CDR3 nucleotides read TGTGCCAGCAGCTTAGGTGGGACAGGGGTCCAAGAGACCCAGTACTTC. Translated: CASSLGGTGVQETQYF.